Each of the 24 T cell receptor delta chains below was sequenced from the same sample in a study of gamma-delta T cells after stem cell transplantation. TCRdb called clones from the RT-PCR reads again using CATT. This table has around 10,000 delta-chain clones, over 1% appearing once. The sample consisted of gamma-delta T cells. These receptors originate from a human donor. It is not recorded whose cells these are; they may come from a transplant donor.

Turning to this clone: The protein that TCRdb holds for this DNA derives from a much larger clone and differs from the translated DNA at residue 10, which likely indicates a read error; the protein shown here is translated from the DNA. The CDR3 spells CACDTVGSGNKLIF. The DNA of the CDR3 is TGTGCCTGTGACACCGTCGGGAGTGGTAATAAACTCATCTTT. The chain couples TRDV2 to TRDJ1; D gene unclear. Looked up from germline, CDR1 is GEAIGNYY and CDR2 is EKD. V lost 0 bases and J lost 6, with 13 bases in between. This CDR3 is built from 14 residues.

In its sample, this clone was seen a few times. The translation of this DNA and the TCRdb protein of a much larger clone differ at residue 5, probably owing to a read error; the protein shown here is translated from the DNA. The V call is TRDV2, the J call TRDJ1, with 11 bases lining up with TRDD3. This CDR3 has 18 amino acids. The germline gives CDR1 GEAIGNYY, CDR2 EKD. The V gene end was trimmed by 3 bases and the J gene end by 1 base; junction bases not matched to a gene: 12. CDR3 sequence (DNA): TGTGCCTGTGACTCCCTCGATCCACTGGGGGATATCACCGATAAACTCATCTTT. Its translation is CACDSLDPLGDITDKLIF.

Notes on this clone: With only one base between it and a far larger clone, this is likely a read error. Other nucleotide sequences from this sample produce the same CDR3. V is TRDV2 and J is TRDJ1; 10 bases line up with TRDD3. V gave up 4 bases and J gave up 1 base; unmatched junction bases: 5. Per germline, CDR1 GEAIGNYY and CDR2 EKD. The CDR3 has 15 amino acids. As DNA, the CDR3 is TGTGCCTGTGATCCCTGGGGGATAGTCACCGATAAACTCATCTTT. Translation gives CACDPWGIVTDKLIF.

Note on this clone: A much more abundant neighbour one base away suggests this may be a read error. The same CDR3 can be traced to other DNA sequences in this sample. The chain links TRDV2 to TRDJ1; 10 bases agree with TRDD3. Trimming removed 1 base from V and 5 bases from J; junction bases left unmatched: 6. CDR1 GEAIGNYY and CDR2 EKD come from the germline V gene. The CDR3 totals 15 residues. In DNA, the CDR3 is TGTGCCTGTGACACGCTGCTGGGGGATAGAGATAAACTCATCTTT. It yields the protein CACDTLLGDRDKLIF.

Comments on this clone: This probably arose from a read error, given a far larger clone one base away. Other DNA variants within this sample encode the same CDR3. The V call is TRDV2, the J call TRDJ1; tentative D call: TRDD3 (6 bases). The CDR3 runs 16 residues. Germline lookup yields CDR1 GEAIGNYY and CDR2 EKD. The V end lost 4 bases, the J end lost 0 bases, and 17 bases lay between the germline ends. CDR3: CACELLGASYTDKLIF. DNA of the CDR3: TGTGCCTGTGAATTACTGGGAGCCTCGTACACCGATAAACTCATCTTT.

This chain connects TRDV2 to TRDJ1; 12 bases match TRDD3. Germline-derived CDR1 and CDR2 are GEAIGNYY and EKD. The V gene end was trimmed by 3 bases and the J gene end by 3 bases; junction bases not matched to a gene: 7. The CDR3 extends over 16 amino acids. The CDR3 reads CACDRLLGDTPDKLIF. CDR3 nucleotide sequence: TGTGCCTGTGACCGCCTACTGGGGGATACCCCCGATAAACTCATCTTT.

This clone was detected only a few times. This DNA's translation differs at residue 4 from TCRdb's protein, which comes from a much larger clone; a read error is likely, and the protein shown is translated from the DNA. This sequence joins TRDV2 and TRDJ1; 7 bases are a match to TRDD3. Germline V lookup: CDR1 GEAIGNYY, CDR2 EKD. This CDR3 spans 17 amino acids. CDR3 region: CACGTVGGGPDTDKLIF. The CDR3 DNA reads as TGTGCCTGTGGCACCGTGGGTGGGGGACCCGACACCGATAAACTCATCTTT.

Of note for this clone: A much larger clone differs from this one at a single base, so this may be a read error. At the DNA level, this CDR3 is encoded by other sequences in the same sample as well. The chain joins TRDV2 to TRDJ1; TRDD3 agrees at 9 bases. V trimming: 2 bases; J trimming: 0 bases; junction bases outside the gene matches: 9. CDR1 is GEAIGNYY and CDR2 is EKD in the germline V gene. The CDR3 runs to 17 residues. Written as DNA, the CDR3 is TGTGCCTGTGACAGAAACTGGGGGACGGGGTACACCGATAAACTCATCTTT. This encodes CACDRNWGTGYTDKLIF.

This clone was counted between two and nine times. TCRdb attributes to this sequence the protein of a much larger clone, which differs from the DNA translation at residue 12; a read error is likely, and the protein displayed is translated from the DNA. The chain links TRDV2 to TRDJ1; 9 bases are a match to TRDD3. With V trimmed by 0 bases and J by 0 bases, 13 bases remained unmatched. The germline gives CDR1 GEAIGNYY, CDR2 EKD. The CDR3 is 19 amino acids. As DNA, the CDR3 is TGTGCCTGTGACACCGTGTCCGAAACTGGGGGAATGTACACCGATAAACTCATCTTT. Residues: CACDTVSETGGMYTDKLIF.

On this clone itself: The TCRdb protein, from a much larger clone, departs from this DNA's translation at residue 9, likely by read error; the protein shown derives from the DNA. The chain links TRDV2 to TRDJ1; D is possibly TRDD3 (5 bases). The CDR3 consists of 16 residues. CDR1 is GEAIGNYY, CDR2 EKD, per germline. Trimming shortened V by 2 bases and J by 0 bases, and 15 bases separated the two germline ends. The DNA for the CDR3 is TGTGCCTGTGACAACCTTGGGGTGCCGTACACCGATAAACTCATCTTT. Encoded protein: CACDNLGVPYTDKLIF.

With respect to this clone: A single base is all that separates this from a far larger clone, so a read error is likely. The sample holds other DNA sequences that translate to the same CDR3. The gene calls are TRDV2 and TRDJ1; 11 bases align to TRDD3. Per the germline V gene, CDR1 is GEAIGNYY and CDR2 is EKD. The CDR3 spans 18 residues. The CDR3 spells CACDTVMGDTRRTDKLIF. CDR3 nucleotide sequence: TGCGCCTGTGACACCGTGATGGGGGATACGCGAAGGACCGATAAACTCATCTTT.

This clone is medium-sized (0.01 to 0.1%) in the sample. The same CDR3 arises from other DNA sequences in this sample as well. CDR3 coding DNA: TGTGCCTGTGACACCCTTGTGGTGGGGGATACTTCATATAAACTCATCTTT. Residues: CACDTLVVGDTSYKLIF. The chain joins TRDV2 to TRDJ1, with 10 bases fitting TRDD3. CDR1 is GEAIGNYY, CDR2 EKD, per germline. The CDR3 contains 17 residues. J lost 6 bases, V lost 0 bases, and 12 bases had no gene match.

This clone was observed a few times. This DNA's translation differs at residue 5 from TCRdb's protein, which comes from a much larger clone; a read error is likely, and the protein shown is translated from the DNA. The rearrangement uses TRDV2 and TRDJ1; possible D gene TRDD3, 6 bases. V gave up 1 base and J gave up 1 base, with 21 bases separating them. CDR3 length: 18 residues. CDR1 and CDR2 from the germline V gene are GEAIGNYY and EKD. The CDR3 protein is CACDTVGEGDQTTDKLIF. For the CDR3, the DNA is TGTGCCTGTGACACGGTAGGAGAGGGGGACCAAACCACCGATAAACTCATCTTT.

There are many counts of this clone. This chain links TRDV2 with TRDJ3, with 8 bases that match TRDD3. V was pared by 3 bases and J by 0 bases, with 18 bases of the junction left unmatched. CDR1 and CDR2 (germline): GEAIGNYY, EKD. The CDR3 consists of 22 residues. The CDR3 bases are TGTGCCTGTGACTCGACAGTACTGGGGGGTTTGCGCGACTCCTGGGACACCCGACAGATGTTTTTC. It specifies CACDSTVLGGLRDSWDTRQMFF.

This clone was picked up a small number of times. This likely reflects a read error, since a far larger clone is one base away. This same CDR3 is encoded by further DNA sequences in the sample. CDR3 nucleotides: TGTGCCTGTGACACTCTACTGGGGGATACAACTGAAGAGCTCATCTTT. Translating gives CACDTLLGDTTEELIF. This chain links TRDV2 with TRDJ1, with TRDD3 identical over 12 bases. This CDR3 has 16 residues. Germline values: CDR1 GEAIGNYY, CDR2 EKD. The V segment lost 1 base and the J segment 11 bases; nucleotides outside the gene matches: 13.

Comment on this clone: TCRdb attributes to this sequence the protein of a much larger clone, which differs from the DNA translation at residue 18; a read error is likely, and the protein displayed is translated from the DNA. The V gene is TRDV2, the J gene TRDJ1; D uncertain. The CDR3 is 19 amino acids. Germline V CDR1 and CDR2: GEAIGNYY, EKD. The CDR3, as DNA: TGTGCCTGTGACACTCTAGCGGGCGAACCGGCTGCGTACACCGATAAACTCACCTTT. Translation gives CACDTLAGEPAAYTDKLTF.

In this sample, this clone is medium-sized. This specimen includes other DNA sequences encoding the same CDR3. This sequence joins TRDV2 and TRDJ1; D is ambiguous. Germline-derived CDR1 and CDR2 are GEAIGNYY and EKD. Between the trimmed V and J ends, which lost 1 base and 3 bases, there was a span of 11 bases. This CDR3 contains 14 residues. Here the CDR3 reads CACDTIAGPDKLIF. The CDR3 bases are TGTGCCTGTGACACGATAGCCGGCCCCGATAAACTCATCTTT.

There are a few counts of this clone. One end of the junction does not line up with germline, which may come from a read error. This chain connects TRDV2 to TRDJ1; D might be TRDD3 (9 bases). The V gene's germline CDR1 is GEAIGNYY and CDR2 EKD. CDR3 length: 20 amino acids. CDR3 DNA: TGTGCCTGTGACCGCCTTCCTATCGTGGTGGGGGATAATCGGGGCGATAGACTCATCTTT. Translation gives CACDRLPIVVGDNRGDRLIF.

This clone was detected only a few times. The translation of this DNA and the TCRdb protein of a much larger clone differ at residue 17, probably owing to a read error; the protein shown here is translated from the DNA. V gene TRDV2 combines with J gene TRDJ1; 12 positions match TRDD3. Germline assignment: CDR1 GEAIGNYY and CDR2 EKD. The CDR3 has 20 amino acids. CDR3 bases: TGTGCCTGTGACACCGTCCTACTGGGGGATACCCGGGGAGACACCGATAGACTCATCTTT. It encodes CACDTVLLGDTRGDTDRLIF.

Remarks on this clone: The translation of this DNA and the TCRdb protein of a much larger clone differ at residue 4, probably owing to a read error; the protein shown here is translated from the DNA. The rearrangement links TRDV2 to TRDJ1, with 8 nucleotides matching TRDD3. Germline loops: CDR1 GEAIGNYY, CDR2 EKD. Germline trimming cut 4 bases from V and 5 bases from J; bases unmatched to any gene: 8. This CDR3 has 14 residues. The DNA for the CDR3 is TGTGCCTGTGAATCCCTACTGGGGGGGGATAAACTCATCTTT. Translating gives CACESLLGGDKLIF.

This clone showed up many times. The sample contains more than one DNA sequence encoding this CDR3. The V gene is TRDV2, the J gene TRDJ1; 11 bases map to TRDD3. CDR3 length: 15 amino acids. The germline CDR1 and CDR2 sequences are GEAIGNYY and EKD. The J segment lost 1 base and the V segment lost 3 bases, leaving 3 bases of the junction unmatched. CDR3 in DNA: TGTGCCTGTGACCGTCTGGGGGATACCACCGATAAACTCATCTTT. The encoded protein is CACDRLGDTTDKLIF.

A few counts support this clone. Only one base separates this from a far larger clonotype, so it likely reflects a read error. Other DNA sequences from this sample encode an identical CDR3 as well. The chain combines TRDV2 with TRDJ1; D is ambiguous. CDR3 size: 16 residues. Germline loops: CDR1 GEAIGNYY, CDR2 EKD. The CDR3 loop is CACDPVGNGGTDKLIF. Written as DNA, the CDR3 is TGCGCCTGTGACCCTGTCGGGAATGGAGGAACCGATAAACTCATCTTT.

By its share, this clone is medium-sized. V usage is TRDV2 and J usage is TRDJ1; no reliable D call. CDR1 and CDR2 (germline): GEAIGNYY, EKD. CDR3 size: 17 residues. V lost 3 bases to trimming and J lost 2 bases, with 21 bases between them. CDR3 sequence (DNA): TGTGCCTGTGACCGAGTTTCCGTAAGAGGAACGACCGATAAACTCATCTTT. The encoded protein is CACDRVSVRGTTDKLIF.

Many counts were recorded for this clone. This chain links TRDV2 with TRDJ3; 12 bases agree with TRDD3. Trimming at V came to 0 bases and at J to 1 base, leaving 6 bases not matched to a gene. CDR1 and CDR2 (germline): GEAIGNYY, EKD. The CDR3 has 20 amino acids. CDR3 coding DNA: TGTGCCTGTGACACCGGCTGGGGGATACGTGATTCCTGGGACACCCGACAGATGTTTTTC. It is translated as CACDTGWGIRDSWDTRQMFF.